Listed here are 24 T cell receptor beta chains from one sample, sequenced in a study of beta chain features in type 1 diabetes. Findings and limits, study-wide: There was a moderate but significant shortening of TCRB CDR3s in all four CD4+ subsets of Type 1 diabetes patients.

TCRB transcripts that were expressed got sequenced, as all of the isolated RNA had been reverse transcribed. TCRdb keeps only in-frame clones here, not all; method: immunoSEQ multiplex PCR. The sample holds hundreds of thousands of clones, roughly 13% seen once. Antigen specificity for these receptors is unknown. Sequences were obtained from naive CD4+ T cells from blood. The receptors here all came from a man between 18 and 29 years old with type 1 diabetes.

This clone showed up just a few times. The chain carries TRBV2 and TRBJ2-3; D might be TRBD1 (6 bases). V lost 5 bases, J lost 2 bases, and 14 bases lay in between. Germline values: CDR1 SNHLY, CDR2 FYNNEI. This CDR3 spans 15 amino acids. The CDR3 loop reads CASSPYREITDTQYF. For the CDR3, the DNA is TGTGCCAGCAGTCCCTACAGGGAGATCACAGATACGCAGTATTTT. The variable domain in full, with the rest retrieved from reference TRBV2 and TRBJ2-3, is EPEVTQTPSHQVTQMGQEVILRCVPISNHLYFYWYRQILGQKVEFLVSFYNNEISEKSEIFDDQFSVERPDGSNFTLKIRSTKLEDSAMYFCASSPYREITDTQYFGPGTRLTVL.

This clone was observed a few times. The J gene is TRBJ2-1, the V gene TRBV30; 8 bases are a match to TRBD1. The junction had 5 bases not matched to a gene; V was cut back by 0 bases and J by 4 bases. CDR1 and CDR2 from the germline V gene are GTSNPN and SVGIG (reference sequence). The CDR3 is 15 amino acids. The CDR3 loop is CAWSVGQGAYNEQFF. CDR3 nucleotide sequence: TGTGCCTGGAGTGTGGGGCAGGGGGCGTACAATGAGCAGTTCTTC. The full variable domain, its missing parts supplied by reference TRBV30 and TRBJ2-1, is SQTIHQWPATLVQPVGSPLSLECTVEGTSNPNLYWYRQAAGRGLQLLFYSVGIGQISSEVPQNLSASRPQDRQFILSSKKLLLSDSGFYLCAWSVGQGAYNEQFFGPGTRLTVL.

This clone was counted only a few times. Within the sample, other DNA sequences also encode this same CDR3. This chain links TRBV29-1 with TRBJ2-7; D not resolved. The V end was cut by 4 bases, the J end by 0 bases, with 7 bases between. CDR3 size: 12 residues. The germline V gene has CDR1 SQVTM and CDR2 ANQGSEA. This CDR3 is CSVALGSYEQYF. The CDR3 DNA reads TGCAGCGTTGCGCTGGGCTCCTACGAGCAGTACTTC.

This clone was found once. This sample includes further DNA sequences coding for the same CDR3. J is TRBJ2-1 and V is TRBV11-3; no reliable D call. From germline, CDR1 is SGHNT and CDR2 YENEEA. The CDR3 sequence is 15 residues long. V was clipped by 1 base and J by 0 bases, with 7 bases between them. Here the CDR3 reads CASSLVGGSYNEQFF. DNA of the CDR3: TGTGCCAGCAGCTTAGTCGGCGGCTCCTACAATGAGCAGTTCTTC.

The chain joins TRBV6-5 to TRBJ1-5; D remains unclear. Germline lookup yields CDR1 MNHEY and CDR2 SVGAGI. CDR3 length: 15 amino acids. Trimming took 0 bases from V and 0 from J, leaving 6 bases between them. CDR3 coding DNA: TGTGCCAGCAGTTACTCGGTTTATAGCAATCAGCCCCAGCATTTT. Translated, it gives CASSYSVYSNQPQHF.

The genes are TRBV5-1 and TRBJ2-6; D unclear. Trimming shortened V by 4 bases and J by 0 bases, and 8 bases separated the two germline ends. This CDR3 contains 15 residues. The germline V gene encodes CDR1 SGHRS and CDR2 YFSETQ. The CDR3 DNA reads as TGCGCCAGCAGCCTCCTTGGCTCTGGGGCCAACGTCCTGACTTTC. Protein product: CASSLLGSGANVLTF. Based on the CDR3 plus reference TRBV5-1 and TRBJ2-6, the full variable domain is KAGVTQTPRYLIKTRGQQVTLSCSPISGHRSVSWYQQTPGQGLQFLFEYFSETQRNKGNFPGRFSGRQFSNSRSEMNVSTLELGDSALYLCASSLLGSGANVLTFGAGSRLTVL.

Only a few counts were recorded for this clone. This chain joins TRBV10-3 and TRBJ1-1; TRBD1 aligns across 8 bases. Unmatched junction bases numbered 2, after V lost 4 bases and J lost 1 base. The CDR3 has 14 amino acids. The germline V gene has CDR1 ENHRY and CDR2 SYGVKD. The CDR3 DNA reads TGTGCCATCAGTGTGGGACAGGCGAACACTGAAGCTTTCTTT. Translating gives CAISVGQANTEAFF.

This clone was observed a few times. The CDR3 loop reads CASSQDGGQYF. The DNA of the CDR3 is TGTGCCAGCAGCCAAGATGGCGGGCAGTACTTC. J is TRBJ2-7 and V is TRBV4-2; D gene uncertain. Germline V lookup: CDR1 LGHNA, CDR2 YNFKEQ. The CDR3 is 11 residues long. V was cut by 0 bases and J by 9 bases, with 6 bases left in between.

The genes are TRBV9 and TRBJ1-3, with D tentatively TRBD1 (5 bases). CDR1 is SGDLS and CDR2 is YYNGEE in the germline V gene. The ends were cut back, 0 bases at V and 2 bases at J, with 15 bases in the middle. This CDR3 spans 17 amino acids. This CDR3 is CASSVDSGWGAGNTIYF. As DNA, the CDR3 is TGTGCCAGCAGCGTAGACTCCGGCTGGGGGGCTGGAAACACCATATATTTT.

The chain is built from TRBV29-1 and TRBJ1-4, with no clear D. The V end lost 6 bases, the J end lost 0 bases, and 8 bases lay between the germline ends. Germline values: CDR1 SQVTM, CDR2 ANQGSEA. The CDR3 consists of 13 residues. The CDR3 bases are TGCAGCGTCCTAACCGCAACTAATGAAAAACTGTTTTTT. Translated: CSVLTATNEKLFF.

The rearrangement links TRBV30 to TRBJ1-1; 8 bases map to TRBD1. This CDR3 spans 13 amino acids. V trimming: 8 bases; J trimming: 3 bases; junction bases outside the gene matches: 8. Germline V gene sequence: CDR1 GTSNPN, CDR2 SVGIG (reference sequence). CDR3: CATRTGLDTEAFF. For the CDR3, the DNA is TGTGCCACTCGGACAGGGCTGGACACTGAAGCTTTCTTT.

The chain employs TRBV14 and TRBJ2-3, with 8 nucleotides matching TRBD1. Germline CDR1 and CDR2: SGHDN and FVKESK. This CDR3 spans 17 amino acids. V shed 0 bases, J shed 4 bases, and the junction held 9 bases outside the gene matches. DNA for the CDR3: TGTGCCAGCAGCCAAGATTGGGCAGGGGGCGCCTCAGATACGCAGTATTTT. Its protein is CASSQDWAGGASDTQYF.

This clone was seen a handful of times. The J gene is TRBJ1-1, the V gene TRBV7-9; D remains unclear. Per germline, CDR1 SEHNR and CDR2 FQNEAQ (reference sequence). The CDR3 covers 16 residues. V was clipped by 1 base and J by 0 bases, with 12 bases between them. Here the CDR3 reads CASSLGTPFLNTEAFF. The CDR3 coding sequence is TGTGCCAGCAGCTTAGGAACCCCCTTTCTGAACACTGAAGCTTTCTTT. Based on the CDR3 plus reference TRBV7-9 and TRBJ1-1, the full variable domain is DTGVSQNPRHKITKRGQNVTFRCDPISEHNRLYWYRQTLGQGPEFLTYFQNEAQLEKSRLLSDRFSAERPKGSFSTLEIQRTEQGDSAMYLCASSLGTPFLNTEAFFGQGTRLTVV.

The V and J genes are TRBV30 and TRBJ2-2; no reliable D call. Per germline, CDR1 GTSNPN and CDR2 SVGIG (reference sequence). CDR3 size: 15 residues. V was cut by 2 bases and J by 4 bases, with 14 bases left in between. This CDR3 reads CAWSPGPVRTGELFF. The CDR3 DNA reads TGTGCCTGGAGTCCCGGCCCCGTTCGCACCGGGGAGCTGTTTTTT.

This clone has just a few counts. The chain carries TRBV10-3 and TRBJ2-7; possible D gene TRBD1, 6 bases. In germline, CDR1 is ENHRY, CDR2 SYGVKD. The CDR3 is 13 residues long. Trimming left V 10 bases short and J 0 bases short, with 13 bases between. CDR3 DNA: TGTGCCAGCCACAGGGAAAGCTCCTACGAGCAGTACTTC. Translating it yields CASHRESSYEQYF.

The chain links TRBV2 to TRBJ1-1; tentatively, D is TRBD1 (6 bases). CDR1 is SNHLY and CDR2 is FYNNEI in the germline V gene. Trimming stripped 6 bases from V and 4 bases from J, with 12 bases between. CDR3 length equals 13 residues. This chain's CDR3 is CASRIGGLTEAFF. CDR3 coding DNA: TGTGCCAGCAGAATAGGGGGGCTCACTGAAGCTTTCTTT.

This clone was observed a handful of times. The chain employs TRBV30 and TRBJ1-2; TRBD1 might be the D (6 bases). V gave up 8 bases and J gave up 2 bases, with 18 bases separating them. Germline V gives CDR1 GTSNPN, CDR2 SVGIG (reference sequence). The CDR3 has 14 amino acids. The CDR3 is CAILSRGPNYGYTF. CDR3 bases: TGTGCCATCCTCTCCAGGGGACCCAACTATGGCTACACCTTC.

The chain links TRBV2 to TRBJ1-2; TRBD1 might be the D (5 bases). Trimming cost V 3 bases and J 4 bases, with 15 bases left between them. The length of the CDR3 is 15 residues. Germline CDR1 is SNHLY and CDR2 is FYNNEI. Written as DNA, the CDR3 is TGTGCCAGCAGTGAGGGGCTGGGGGGTACCTATGGCTACACCTTC. It specifies CASSEGLGGTYGYTF.

The chain carries TRBV7-9 and TRBJ1-2, with 8 positions matching TRBD1. The CDR3 contains 15 residues. The V gene's germline CDR1 is SEHNR and CDR2 FQNEAQ (reference sequence). Trimming removed 2 bases from V and 3 bases from J; junction bases left unmatched: 5. This CDR3 is CASSLTGGGDYGYTF. For the CDR3, the DNA is TGTGCCAGCAGCTTAACAGGGGGAGGGGACTATGGCTACACCTTC.

This chain uses TRBV11-2 with TRBJ1-4; TRBD1 matches 7 bases. J was trimmed by 5 bases and V by 0 bases; bases with no gene match: 3. Germline CDR1 and CDR2: SGHAT and FQNNGV. CDR3 length: 15 amino acids. In DNA, the CDR3 is TGTGCCAGCAGCTTAGAGGGGACAGTAAATGAAAAACTGTTTTTT. Amino acid sequence: CASSLEGTVNEKLFF.

This chain uses TRBV6-5 with TRBJ1-5; D possibly corresponds to TRBD1 (6 bases). Between the trimmed V and J ends, which lost 4 bases and 5 bases, there was a span of 15 bases. CDR3 length: 15 residues. Germline V gives CDR1 MNHEY, CDR2 SVGAGI. Here the CDR3 reads CASSSSARGHQPQHF. CDR3 coding DNA: TGTGCCAGCAGTTCCTCGGCCAGGGGTCATCAGCCCCAGCATTTT.

The rearrangement joins TRBV20-1 to TRBJ1-2; D ambiguous. CDR3 length: 11 residues. V was shortened by 7 bases and J by 4 bases, with 10 bases between the two germline ends. CDR1 DFQATT and CDR2 SNEGSKA come from the germline V gene (reference sequence). CDR3 sequence (DNA): TGCAGTGGCGGGGTGGGCTATGGCTACACCTTC. Translation: CSGGVGYGYTF.

Only a few counts were recorded for this clone. This chain links TRBV5-1 with TRBJ2-1; 11 nucleotides agree with TRBD1. The CDR3 loop spans 16 amino acids. The V and J ends lost 6 bases and 4 bases, in that order; junction bases with no gene match: 9. Germline lookup yields CDR1 SGHRS and CDR2 YFSETQ. CDR3 sequence reads: CASIPGTGGIYNEQFF. The CDR3 coding sequence is TGCGCCAGCATCCCCGGGACAGGGGGGATTTACAATGAGCAGTTCTTC.

This clone was recorded a few times. This chain connects TRBV5-1 to TRBJ2-4; TRBD1 matches 9 bases. Germline-derived CDR1 and CDR2 are SGHRS and YFSETQ. V gave up 3 bases and J gave up 9 bases; unmatched junction bases: 7. This CDR3 is built from 14 residues. Here the CDR3 reads CASSYWDRASIQYF. The CDR3 DNA is TGCGCCAGCAGCTACTGGGACAGGGCCAGCATTCAGTACTTC.